Sequencing of this TCR beta chain was carried out in a study of vaccination and CD4 T cells after COVID-19. Background on the study: Median time from second vaccine dose to sampling was over 55 days (14 to 241). The peptides that stimulated the cells were overlapping spike peptides from SARS-CoV-2, HCoV-NL63, HCoV-OC43 and HCoV-229E. The authors gave control cultures a CEFX pool, an HIV-1 Nef pool, or no peptide.

The treatment: roughly ten-day PBMC culture with coronavirus spike peptide pools or control peptides (ViraFEST assay). The Oncomine TCR Beta short-read assay was what sequenced the DNA obtained from cultured CD4+ T cells. One entry per CDR3 protein, called by TCRdb with MiXCR from the PCR reads. The sample yields over 5,000 distinct CDR3 sequences, around 50% seen once. This clonotype qualifies as medium-sized. Antigen specificity is unknown. The germline V and J ends were trimmed by 0 bases and 3 bases, with 13 bases remaining between them. CDR1 and CDR2 (germline): LNHNV, YYDKDF (reference sequence). The CDR3 has 16 amino acids.

This clonotype originated in a human donor who had recovered from COVID-19. Sequencing input: CD4+ T cells from blood, cultured in vitro. The chain employs TRBV15 and TRBJ2-3; D might be TRBD1 (5 bases). The CDR3 DNA sequence: TGTGCCACCAGCAGAGATCAAGGGGCTGGAACAGATACGCAGTATTTT. Translating it yields CATSRDQGAGTDTQYF.